A selection of T cell receptor beta chains follows, all from one sample in a study of coeliac disease. The table came from immunoSEQ multiplex PCR; TCRdb's copy has only in-frame clones and leaves some out. The sample shows about 4,300 clones, about 61% of them seen only once. Sequencing was performed on intraepithelial lymphocytes from the gut. These receptors were taken from a human donor with active celiac disease. The CDR3 runs from the conserved cysteine through the conserved F or W. D genes are given only for firm matches. Rows give clone size only sometimes, using once, few, many, or a class for an expanded clone.

TRBJ1-2,13,few,TRBV27,NA,CASSLFSGYGYTF,TGTGCCAGCAGTTTATTTTCAGGTTATGGCTACACCTTC
TRBJ2-1,12,NA,TRBV27,NA,CASSFHPGEQFF,TGTGCCAGCAGTTTTCACCCAGGGGAGCAGTTCTTC
TRBJ2-3,17,NA,TRBV11-2,NA,CASSLGGWGLGTDTQYF,TGTGCCAGCAGCTTAGGGGGTTGGGGCCTTGGGACAGATACGCAGTATTTT
TRBJ1-2,15,NA,TRBV4-1,NA,CASSQAGQAPHGYTF,TGCGCCAGCAGCCAAGCTGGTCAGGCCCCGCATGGCTACACCTTC
TRBJ1-2,13,NA,TRBV6-6,TRBD1,CASSSTGDYGYTF,TGTGCCAGCAGTTCGACAGGGGACTATGGCTACACCTTC
TRBJ2-2,15,NA,TRBV9,NA,CASSWRGLSTGELFF,TGTGCCAGCAGTTGGAGGGGACTGAGCACCGGGGAGCTGTTTTTT
TRBJ2-7,14,NA,TRBV28,NA,CASSCNLERGEQYF,TGTGCCAGCAGTTGTAATCTCGAGAGGGGGGAGCAGTACTTC
TRBJ1-1,16,NA,TRBV5-1,NA,CASSSGVQDIGTEAFF,TGCGCCAGCAGCTCTGGGGTACAGGATATTGGAACTGAAGCTTTCTTT
TRBJ2-2,15,NA,TRBV6-5,TRBD1,CASSYSTGETGELFF,TGTGCCAGCAGTTACTCGACAGGGGAGACCGGGGAGCTGTTTTTT
TRBJ2-7,15,NA,TRBV19,TRBD2,CASSLELAHSYEQYF,TGTGCCAGTAGTCTTGAACTAGCGCACTCCTACGAGCAGTACTTC
TRBJ2-5,17,NA,TRBV7-9,NA,CASSLVSRGLEKETQYF,TGTGCCAGCAGCTTAGTTTCGCGCGGGCTAGAGAAGGAGACCCAGTACTTC
TRBJ2-6,15,NA,TRBV7-9,NA,CASSPGVSGANVLTF,TGTGCCAGCAGCCCAGGGGTCTCTGGGGCCAACGTCCTGACTTTC
TRBJ1-1,15,few,TRBV6-5,NA,CASSYSAATNTEAFF,TGTGCCAGCAGTTACTCAGCGGCCACGAACACTGAAGCTTTCTTT
TRBJ2-1,14,NA,TRBV4-2,NA,CASSLSGLYNEQFF,TGTGCCAGCAGCTTAAGCGGGTTATACAATGAGCAGTTCTTC
TRBJ2-2,20,NA,TRBV13,TRBD2,CASSPQDPGLAGINTGELFF,TGTGCCAGCAGCCCACAAGATCCGGGACTAGCGGGGATTAACACCGGGGAGCTGTTTTTT
TRBJ2-5,12,once,TRBV6-5,NA,CASSPSPETQYF,TGTGCCAGCAGTCCCTCCCCAGAGACCCAGTACTTC
TRBJ2-5,13,few,TRBV21-1,NA,CASERDREETQYF,TGTGCCAGCGAGCGGGACAGGGAAGAGACCCAGTACTTC
TRBJ2-5,12,few,TRBV5-5,NA,CASSSYQETQYF,TGTGCCAGCAGCTCCTACCAAGAGACCCAGTACTTC
TRBJ1-5,15,NA,TRBV6-6,NA,CASSHPPDRDQPQHF,TGTGCCAGCAGCCACCCCCCCGACAGAGATCAGCCCCAGCATTTT
TRBJ2-1,15,NA,TRBV19,NA,CASSVLYSSYNEQFF,TGTGCCAGTAGTGTGCTTTACAGCTCCTACAATGAGCAGTTCTTC
TRBJ2-1,13,NA,TRBV30,NA,CAWKFGEDIPQFF,TGTGCCTGGAAATTCGGGGAGGACATACCGCAGTTCTTC
TRBJ1-4,15,once,TRBV30,TRBD1,CAWSAPDRGKEKLFF,TGTGCCTGGAGTGCGCCCGACAGGGGAAAGGAAAAACTGTTTTTT
TRBJ1-5,12,NA,TRBV28,NA,CASSQVSQPQHF,TGTGCCAGCAGTCAGGTTTCTCAGCCCCAGCATTTT
TRBJ1-2,14,NA,TRBV6-6,TRBD1,CASSLRTGGVGYTF,TGTGCCAGCAGCCTACGGACAGGGGGTGTTGGCTACACCTTC
TRBJ2-1,15,few,TRBV19,NA,CASSLTGSSYNEQFF,TGTGCCAGTAGCCTTACAGGGAGCTCCTACAATGAGCAGTTCTTC
TRBJ2-5,13,large,TRBV21-1,NA,CASSKAPPRAQYF,TGTGCCAGCAGCAAAGCCCCTCCTCGGGCCCAGTACTTC
TRBJ2-1,18,NA,TRBV18,TRBD1,CASSPPVGQGLNYNEQFF,TGTGCCAGCTCACCACCGGTCGGACAGGGCTTGAACTACAATGAGCAGTTCTTC
TRBJ2-7,13,few,TRBV9,NA,CASSVDISYEQYF,TGTGCCAGCAGCGTAGATATCTCCTACGAGCAGTACTTC
TRBJ2-4,16,NA,TRBV10-2,NA,CASSQKHGGAKNIQYF,TGCGCCAGCAGTCAAAAACACGGGGGAGCCAAAAACATTCAGTACTTC
TRBJ2-2,15,once,TRBV10-3,NA,CAISAIGGNTGELFF,TGTGCCATCAGTGCAATCGGGGGAAACACCGGGGAGCTGTTTTTT
TRBJ2-1,16,NA,TRBV7-3,TRBD2,CASSLVGTIVYNEQFF,TGTGCCAGCAGCTTAGTCGGGACTATTGTATACAATGAGCAGTTCTTC
TRBJ2-1,16,NA,TRBV27,TRBD2,CASSPLVGGPRNEQFF,TGTGCCAGCAGTCCCCTAGTGGGAGGGCCAAGGAATGAGCAGTTCTTC
TRBJ1-5,16,few,TRBV28,TRBD1,CASSENRGLFNQPQHF,TGTGCCAGCAGCGAGAACAGGGGCTTATTCAATCAGCCCCAGCATTTT
TRBJ1-3,14,few,TRBV11-2,TRBD1,CASSWTGAGNTIYF,TGTGCCAGCAGCTGGACAGGGGCTGGAAACACCATATATTTT
TRBJ2-2,13,once,TRBV4-3,NA,CASSGGYTGELFF,TGCGCCAGCAGCGGGGGGTATACCGGGGAGCTGTTTTTT
TRBJ1-4,14,once,TRBV19,NA,CASSVTGSNEKLFF,TGTGCCAGTAGTGTTACAGGGAGTAATGAAAAACTGTTTTTT
TRBJ2-3,15,NA,TRBV9,NA,CASSVVTRITDTQYF,TGTGCCAGCAGCGTAGTCACTAGGATCACAGATACGCAGTATTTT
TRBJ1-5,15,NA,TRBV5-1,NA,CASSDGGNSNQPQHF,TGCGCCAGCAGCGACGGGGGGAATAGCAATCAGCCCCAGCATTTT
TRBJ2-2,15,NA,TRBV11-2,TRBD1,CASSLGQRNTGELFF,TGTGCCAGCAGCTTGGGACAGCGAAACACCGGGGAGCTGTTTTTT
TRBJ2-7,14,NA,TRBV5-4,NA,CASSNHGVSYEQYF,TGTGCCAGCAGTAATCACGGGGTCTCCTACGAGCAGTACTTC